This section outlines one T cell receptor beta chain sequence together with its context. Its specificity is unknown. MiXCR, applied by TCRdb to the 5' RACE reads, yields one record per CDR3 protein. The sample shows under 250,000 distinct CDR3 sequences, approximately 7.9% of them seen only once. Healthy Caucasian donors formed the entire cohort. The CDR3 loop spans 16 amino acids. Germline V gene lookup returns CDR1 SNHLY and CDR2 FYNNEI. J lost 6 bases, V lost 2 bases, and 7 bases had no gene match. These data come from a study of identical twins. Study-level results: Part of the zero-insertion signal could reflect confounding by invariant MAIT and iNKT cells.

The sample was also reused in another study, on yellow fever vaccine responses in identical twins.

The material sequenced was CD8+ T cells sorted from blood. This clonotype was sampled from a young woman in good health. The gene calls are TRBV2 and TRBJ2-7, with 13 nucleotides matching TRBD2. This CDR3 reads CASSEKRTSGGSEQYV. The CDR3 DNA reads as TGTGCCAGCAGTGAAAAGAGGACTAGCGGGGGTTCCGAGCAGTACGTC.